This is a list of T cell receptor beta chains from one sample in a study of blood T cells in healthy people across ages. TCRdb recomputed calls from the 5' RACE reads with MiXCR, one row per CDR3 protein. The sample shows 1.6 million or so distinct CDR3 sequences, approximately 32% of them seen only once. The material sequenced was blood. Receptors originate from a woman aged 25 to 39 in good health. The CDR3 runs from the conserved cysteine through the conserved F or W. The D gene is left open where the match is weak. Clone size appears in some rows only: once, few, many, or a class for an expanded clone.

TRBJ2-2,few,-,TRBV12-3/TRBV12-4,TGTGCCAGCAGCGAGGCGGGGGAGCTGTTTTTT,CASSEAGELFF
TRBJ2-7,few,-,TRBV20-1,TGCAGTGCTAGCGGTAGGGGAGGTAGGGAGCAGTACTTC,CSASGRGGREQYF
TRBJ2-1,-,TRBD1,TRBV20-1,TGCAGTGCTATGGTAGGGACAGTTACAAATGAGCAGTTCTTC,CSAMVGTVTNEQFF
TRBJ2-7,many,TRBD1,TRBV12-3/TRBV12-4,TGTGCCAGCAGTCGGGACAGGCTATCCTACGAGCAGTACTTC,CASSRDRLSYEQYF
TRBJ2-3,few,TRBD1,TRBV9,TGCGCCAGCAGCGTAGCCCAACCCGGGACAGGGGTCGCAGATACGCAGTATTTT,CASSVAQPGTGVADTQYF
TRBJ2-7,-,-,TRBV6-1,TGTGCCAGCGCATGGCAGGTATTCTCCTACGAGCAGTACTTC,CASAWQVFSYEQYF
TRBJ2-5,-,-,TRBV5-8,TGTGCCAGCAGCTTGGTCGGGGTAGTTCAAGAGACCCAGTACTTC,CASSLVGVVQETQYF
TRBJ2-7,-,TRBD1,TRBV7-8,TGTGCCACTGCAGGGGGCGACGAGCAGTACTTC,CATAGGDEQYF
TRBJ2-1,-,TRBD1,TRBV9,TGTGCCAGCAGCGCCCTCGGACAGGTTAGCTTGACGAATGAGCAGTTCTTC,CASSALGQVSLTNEQFF
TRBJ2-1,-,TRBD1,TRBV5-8,TGTGCCAGCAGCCCCACGGGACAGAGGGTATACAATGAGCAGTTCTTC,CASSPTGQRVYNEQFF
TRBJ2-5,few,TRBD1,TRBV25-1,TGTGCCAGCAGTCCCCACGACAGGGGGGCCTCGGAGACCCAGTACTTC,CASSPHDRGASETQYF
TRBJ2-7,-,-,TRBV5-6,TGTGCCAGCAGCGCTGGGTCGGACTACGAGCAGTACTTC,CASSAGSDYEQYF
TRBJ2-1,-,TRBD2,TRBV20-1,TGCAGTGCTAGAGTTACTAGCGGCTACAATGAGCAGTTCTTC,CSARVTSGYNEQFF
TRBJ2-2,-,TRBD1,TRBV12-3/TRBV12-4,TGTGCCAGCAGCAAATGGACAGGGGGTGGCACCGGGGAGCTGTTTTTT,CASSKWTGGGTGELFF
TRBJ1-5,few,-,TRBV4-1,TGCGCCAGCAGCCAACAAAGCAGCAATCAGCCCCAGCATTTT,CASSQQSSNQPQHF
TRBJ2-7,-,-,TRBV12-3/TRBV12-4,TGTGCCAGCAGGTTCAAGGGGGTGACCTACGAGCAGTACTTC,CASRFKGVTYEQYF
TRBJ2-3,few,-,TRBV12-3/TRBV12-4,TGTGCCAGCAGTTTAGTCCCCCCGACTAGTTATCCCGGGGATACGCAGTATTTT,CASSLVPPTSYPGDTQYF
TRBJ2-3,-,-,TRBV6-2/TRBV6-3,TGTGCCAGCAGTACCCTCCTCGTGGGCGACACAGATACGCAGTATTTT,CASSTLLVGDTDTQYF
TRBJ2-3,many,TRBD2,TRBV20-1,TGCAGTGCTAGGGGACTAGCTGATGGCACAGATACGCAGTATTTT,CSARGLADGTDTQYF
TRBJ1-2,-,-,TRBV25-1,TGTGCCAGCAGTGCCAGAGGGAACGGCTACACCTTC,CASSARGNGYTF
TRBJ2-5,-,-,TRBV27,TGTGCCAGCAGTTCGGTACAGAACTGGGAGACCCAGTACTTC,CASSSVQNWETQYF
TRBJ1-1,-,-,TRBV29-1,TGCAGCGCGAGATCCTGGACTGAAGCTTTCTTT,CSARSWTEAFF
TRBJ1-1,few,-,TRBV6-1,TGTGCCAGCAGGACGGTGACTGAAGCTTTCTTT,CASRTVTEAFF
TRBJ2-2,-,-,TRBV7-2,TGTGCCAGCAGCTCCCCCAGGGGGAACACCGGGGAGCTGTTTTTT,CASSSPRGNTGELFF
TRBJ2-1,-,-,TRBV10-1,TGCGCCCGTCTCGGGCAGCGGAGGAGCTCCTACAATGGGCAGTTCTTC,CARLGQRRSSYNGQFF
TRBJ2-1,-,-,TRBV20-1,TGCAGTGCTAGAGTAGTTCCTTACCATGGCGACAATGAGCAGTTCTTC,CSARVVPYHGDNEQFF
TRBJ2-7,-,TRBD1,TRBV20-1,TGCAGTGCATCCGACGTCGGACAGGGACGCGAGCAGTACTTC,CSASDVGQGREQYF
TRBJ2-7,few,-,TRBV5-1,TGCGCCAGCGCCCGGGACACCGTCTACGAGCAGTACTTC,CASARDTVYEQYF
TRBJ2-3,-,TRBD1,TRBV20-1,TGCAGTGCTAGCAGGGACAGGGAAGTAGCAGATACGCAGTATTTT,CSASRDREVADTQYF
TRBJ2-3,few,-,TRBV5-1,TGCGCCAGCAGCCGAGGGGCTAGCTTAGACACAGATACGCAGTATTTT,CASSRGASLDTDTQYF
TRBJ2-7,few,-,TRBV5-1,TGCGCCAGCAGCCCGCGGTTGGGGGGCTACGAGCAGTACTTC,CASSPRLGGYEQYF
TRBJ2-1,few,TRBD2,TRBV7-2,TGTGCCAGCAGCCCAGACGGGGGGGCCTTGAATGAGCAGTTCTTC,CASSPDGGALNEQFF
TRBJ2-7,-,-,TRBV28,TGTGCCAGCAGCCCCACAGTGAGGCGGGCACGTGGCGAGCAGTACTTC,CASSPTVRRARGEQYF
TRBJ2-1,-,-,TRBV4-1,TGCGCCAGCAGCCAAGGCAGTTACCTCTACAATGAGCAGTTCTTC,CASSQGSYLYNEQFF
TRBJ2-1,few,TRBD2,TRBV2,TGTGCCAGCAGTGGGACACTAGCGGGGAGGGGTGAGCAGTTCTTC,CASSGTLAGRGEQFF
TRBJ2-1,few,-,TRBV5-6,TGTGCCAGCAGCCCGGGGACCTTCCTCCAGAGCTCCTACAATGAGCAGTTCTTC,CASSPGTFLQSSYNEQFF
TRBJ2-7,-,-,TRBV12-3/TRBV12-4,TGTGCCAGCAGCCTCCCCCGCAATAGCGGAAACTACGAGCAGTACTTC,CASSLPRNSGNYEQYF
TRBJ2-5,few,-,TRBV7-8,TGTGCCAGCATAGGCACAGGCGGTTTGCAGTACTTC,CASIGTGGLQYF
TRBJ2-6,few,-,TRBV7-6,TGTGCCAGCAGCTTAGGGGAGTGGGGTACCGGGGCCAACGTCCTGACTTTC,CASSLGEWGTGANVLTF
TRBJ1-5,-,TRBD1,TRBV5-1,TGCGCCAGCAGCCCGCCCGCCAGGGGGGGCAATCAGCCCCAGCATTTT,CASSPPARGGNQPQHF
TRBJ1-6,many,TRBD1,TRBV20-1,TGCAGTGCTAGCGGACAGGGATTAGGAAATTCACCCCTCCACTTT,CSASGQGLGNSPLHF